Listed here are 13 T cell receptor beta chains from one sample, sequenced in a study of blood T cell repertoires in COVID-19. Sequencing was performed with immunoSEQ multiplex PCR; in TCRdb, only in-frame clones are kept and a portion is missing. The profile shows approximately 390,000 clones, 80% to 90% of them singletons. The sequenced material came from peripheral blood. These receptors were taken from a woman aged 60 to 75 with COVID-19, enrolled during active disease.

The rearrangement uses TRBV7-2 and TRBJ2-1; 8 nucleotides agree with TRBD2. Germline assignment: CDR1 SGHTA and CDR2 FQGNSA. Unmatched junction bases numbered 5, after V lost 1 base and J lost 0 bases. The CDR3 runs 17 residues. CDR3 protein: CASSLVRLAGSYNEQFF. Written as DNA, the CDR3 is TGTGCCAGCAGCTTAGTTCGGCTAGCGGGCTCCTACAATGAGCAGTTCTTC.

This chain links TRBV28 with TRBJ2-7; TRBD1 agrees at 9 bases. The germline V gene encodes CDR1 MDHEN and CDR2 SYDVKM. The length of the CDR3 is 15 residues. V dropped 7 bases and J dropped 0; count of bases not matched to a gene: 7. The CDR3 DNA reads as TGTGCCAGCATTCAGGGGGACAGGGCCTCCTACGAGCAGTACTTC. This translates into CASIQGDRASYEQYF.

This chain connects TRBV19 to TRBJ1-2, with 8 nucleotides matching TRBD1. Germline CDR1 reads LNHDA; CDR2 reads SQIVND (reference sequence). V was clipped by 4 bases and J by 4 bases; unmatched bases: 14. The CDR3 consists of 17 residues. For the CDR3, the DNA is TGTGCCAGTAGTACGTCCCGGGACAGGAATCGGGGCTATGGCTACACCTTC. This encodes CASSTSRDRNRGYGYTF.

CDR3 loop: CASSPGQGKVYAGYTF. CDR3 nucleotide sequence: TGCGCCAGCAGCCCGGGACAGGGAAAGGTCTATGCTGGCTACACCTTC. The J gene is TRBJ1-2, the V gene TRBV4-1; 9 positions match TRBD1. The V and J ends lost 4 bases and 7 bases, in that order; junction bases with no gene match: 13. The CDR3 extends over 16 amino acids. CDR1 and CDR2 (germline): MGHRA, YSYEKL.

V gene TRBV5-1 combines with J gene TRBJ1-4, with 7 positions matching TRBD1. Germline V gene lookup returns CDR1 SGHRS and CDR2 YFSETQ. The CDR3 totals 15 residues. Losses at the gene ends were 2 bases for V and 1 base for J; bases not matched to a gene: 2. The CDR3 loop is CASSLDRVTNEKLFF. CDR3 in DNA: TGCGCCAGCAGCTTAGACAGGGTAACTAATGAAAAACTGTTTTTT.

CDR3 region: CASSLTGGNSPLHF. The CDR3 DNA follows: TGTGCCAGCAGCTTGACAGGTGGTAATTCACCCCTCCACTTT. J is TRBJ1-6 and V is TRBV13, with D possibly TRBD1 on 6 matching bases. Trimming shortened V by 3 bases and J by 6 bases, and 9 bases separated the two germline ends. CDR1 and CDR2 (germline): PRHDT, FYEKMQ (reference sequence). The CDR3 covers 14 residues.

J is TRBJ1-4 and V is TRBV5-1, with D uncertain. V lost 0 bases, J lost 4 bases, and 7 bases lay in between. This CDR3 spans 14 amino acids. Germline V gives CDR1 SGHRS, CDR2 YFSETQ. This CDR3 reads CASSLDSFNEKLFF. The CDR3, as DNA: TGCGCCAGCAGCTTGGACAGCTTTAATGAAAAACTGTTTTTT.

V and J are TRBV18 and TRBJ2-2; D perhaps matches TRBD2 (5 bases). Germline CDR1 and CDR2: KGHSH and LQKENI. The V end was cut by 2 bases, the J end by 0 bases, with 10 bases between. CDR3 size: 16 residues. The CDR3 DNA is TGTGCCAGCTCACCAGCTAGGACTGCGAACACCGGGGAGCTGTTTTTT. As protein: CASSPARTANTGELFF.

The chain couples TRBV6-5 to TRBJ2-5; tentative D call: TRBD1 (6 bases). V was pared by 4 bases and J by 1 base, with 10 bases between. The V gene's germline CDR1 is MNHEY and CDR2 SVGAGI. CDR3 length: 14 residues. For the CDR3, the DNA is TGTGCCAGCAGTTTCACAGGGCCCCAAGAGACCCAGTACTTC. Its protein product is CASSFTGPQETQYF.

V and J are TRBV5-6 and TRBJ1-5, with 7 nucleotides matching TRBD1. The CDR3 sequence is 15 residues long. The ends lost 3 bases at V and 0 bases at J; junction bases unmatched: 3. In germline, CDR1 is SGHDT, CDR2 YYEEEE. The CDR3 protein is CASSSGQASNQPQHF. The DNA of the CDR3 is TGTGCCAGCAGCTCCGGACAGGCTAGCAATCAGCCCCAGCATTTT.

V usage is TRBV6-1 and J usage is TRBJ1-1; unclear D gene. CDR3 size: 13 residues. In germline, CDR1 is MNHNS, CDR2 SASEGT. V lost 1 base, J lost 8 bases, and 11 bases lay in between. This chain's CDR3 is CASSEELSAEAFF. In DNA, the CDR3 is TGTGCCAGCAGTGAAGAGTTATCAGCGGAAGCTTTCTTT.

This chain connects TRBV6-5 to TRBJ1-2; D remains unclear. Germline assignment: CDR1 MNHEY and CDR2 SVGAGI. V was pared by 0 bases and J by 2 bases, with 4 bases between. There are 13 residues in the CDR3. CDR3 in DNA: TGTGCCAGCAGTTACTCTGGCAACTATGGCTACACCTTC. Encoded protein: CASSYSGNYGYTF.

The rearrangement links TRBV20-1 to TRBJ1-4; no clear D. Trimming removed 7 bases from V and 4 bases from J, with 7 bases in between. Germline V lookup: CDR1 DFQATT, CDR2 SNEGSKA (reference sequence). CDR3 size: 11 residues. The CDR3 spells CSGRGNEKLFF. The CDR3 bases are TGCAGTGGACGGGGTAATGAAAAACTGTTTTTT.